The rows below give T cell receptor beta chains drawn from one sample of a study of response to subunit inactivated influenza vaccine. TCRdb reprocessed the RT-PCR reads via MiXCR and lists one record per CDR3 protein. The sample lists roughly 500,000 distinct CDR3 sequences; roughly 25% were seen once. This material consisted of CD4+ T cells sorted from PBMCs, taken about 5 days after vaccination. Receptors originate from a man aged 50 to 60 who received an inactivated influenza vaccine. Each CDR3 is given with its conserved first and last residue. The D gene is left open where the match is weak. Clone size is given for some rows only: seen once, a few or many times, or a class if the clone is expanded.

CDR3: CASSLDSRGYGYTF
DNA: TGTGCCAGCAGCTTAGACTCAAGGGGCTATGGCTACACCTTC
J: TRBJ1-2
D: -
V: TRBV5-8
size: few

CDR3: CASSQDEGSYEQYF
DNA: TGCGCCAGCAGCCAAGATGAGGGCTCCTACGAGCAGTACTTC
J: TRBJ2-7
D: -
V: TRBV4-1
size: few

CDR3: CASSSRLAGVGYEQYF
DNA: TGTGCCAGCAGTTCCAGACTAGCGGGAGTCGGCTACGAGCAGTACTTC
J: TRBJ2-7
D: TRBD2
V: TRBV6-2/TRBV6-3
size: few

CDR3: CASSQTGGSSYEQYF
DNA: TGCGCCAGCAGCCAGACAGGGGGCTCCTCCTACGAGCAGTACTTC
J: TRBJ2-7
D: TRBD1
V: TRBV4-3
size: -

CDR3: CASSLLASEQYF
DNA: TGTGCCAGCAGCTTGCTGGCTTCCGAGCAGTACTTC
J: TRBJ2-7
D: -
V: TRBV5-5
size: few

CDR3: CSATPETSGSDTQYF
DNA: TGCAGTGCCACCCCTGAGACTAGCGGCTCAGATACGCAGTATTTT
J: TRBJ2-3
D: TRBD2
V: TRBV20-1
size: few

CDR3: CASSTLGVDAEQFF
DNA: TGTGCCAGCAGCACCCTAGGGGTGGACGCTGAGCAGTTCTTC
J: TRBJ2-1
D: -
V: TRBV2
size: few

CDR3: CSARGGDRGLRTGELFF
DNA: TGCAGTGCTAGAGGGGGGGACAGGGGGCTGCGCACCGGGGAGCTGTTTTTT
J: TRBJ2-2
D: TRBD1
V: TRBV20-1
size: -

CDR3: CASEGGGSEQFF
DNA: TGTGCCAGTGAGGGGGGAGGGAGTGAGCAGTTCTTC
J: TRBJ2-1
D: -
V: TRBV28
size: once

CDR3: CASARLYEQYF
DNA: TGTGCCAGCGCCCGCCTTTACGAGCAGTACTTC
J: TRBJ2-7
D: -
V: TRBV6-2/TRBV6-3
size: -

CDR3: CASSLAGGDTPSVRELFF
DNA: TGTGCCAGCAGCCTAGCGGGGGGAGACACCCCTTCGGTTAGGGAGCTGTTTTTT
J: TRBJ2-2
D: TRBD2
V: TRBV7-6
size: few

CDR3: CSAKGTSGSHEQFF
DNA: TGCAGTGCTAAAGGGACTAGCGGGAGCCATGAGCAGTTCTTC
J: TRBJ2-1
D: TRBD2
V: TRBV20-1
size: once

CDR3: CATSRGLTAAGDGETQYF
DNA: TGTGCCACCAGCAGAGGGTTGACAGCCGCCGGGGATGGTGAGACCCAGTACTTC
J: TRBJ2-5
D: -
V: TRBV15
size: -